A selection of T cell receptor beta chains follows, all from one sample in a study of cytomegalovirus exposure and HLA in healthy donors. The repertoire was sequenced with immunoSEQ multiplex PCR; TCRdb's copy has only in-frame clones and lacks some. The sample shows fewer than 250,000 clones, roughly 80% of them seen only once. The sequenced sample consisted of PBMCs. The origin of the receptors is a man aged 25-45 years in good health and CMV-seronegative. The CDR3 runs from the conserved cysteine through the conserved F or W. D genes are given only for firm matches. The size of a clone is reported for some rows only, either as once, few or many, or as a class for expanded clones.

NA	NA	TRBV6-5	TRBJ1-6	TGTGCCAGCAGTTACTCGAGACCCCTCCACTTT	CASSYSRPLHF
NA	NA	TRBV9	TRBJ2-3	TGTGCCAGCAGCGGCGGCCCCGGGGGCACAGATACGCAGTATTTT	CASSGGPGGTDTQYF
TRBD2	NA	TRBV15	TRBJ2-7	TGTGCCACCAAAAGGGCGGGGGGGCCGGGGGAGCAGTACTTC	CATKRAGGPGEQYF
NA	few	TRBV5-6	TRBJ2-1	TGTGCCAGCAGCCAGCTAGCTGAGCAGTTCTTC	CASSQLAEQFF
TRBD1	NA	TRBV7-8	TRBJ2-7	TGTGCCAGCAGCTTACGAGCCGGGACAGGGGCCTACGAGCAGTACTTC	CASSLRAGTGAYEQYF
NA	NA	TRBV27	TRBJ2-2	TGTGCCAGCAGTTTTGCGACCGGGGAGCTGTTTTTT	CASSFATGELFF
NA	NA	TRBV11-2	TRBJ1-2	TGTGCCAGCAGCTTATCAGGGGCTGGCTACACCTTC	CASSLSGAGYTF
TRBD2	NA	TRBV5-1	TRBJ2-7	TGCGCCAGCAGCCGGGGGGACGTCGAGACCTACGAGCAGTACTTC	CASSRGDVETYEQYF
NA	NA	TRBV7-2	TRBJ2-3	TGTGCCAGCAGCCAGACAAATACGCAGTATTTT	CASSQTNTQYF
NA	NA	TRBV6-5	TRBJ1-6	TGTGCCAGCAGGGCCAGGGATAATTCACCCCTCCACTTT	CASRARDNSPLHF
TRBD2	NA	TRBV29-1	TRBJ2-1	TGCAGCGTTGAAGATCTGGGCGCTAGCGGGGGGGCCGAGTACAATGAGCAGTTCTTC	CSVEDLGASGGAEYNEQFF
NA	few	TRBV9	TRBJ2-2	TGTGCCAGCAGCGTAGTCGGGATCGGGGAGCTGTTTTTT	CASSVVGIGELFF
NA	NA	TRBV28	TRBJ1-1	TGTGCCAGCAGCCCACACAGACCCACTGAAGCTTTCTTT	CASSPHRPTEAFF
NA	NA	TRBV6-5	TRBJ1-1	TGTGCCAGCACCGGGGTGAACACTGAAGCTTTCTTT	CASTGVNTEAFF
TRBD2	NA	TRBV9	TRBJ2-3	TGTGCCAGCAGCTCCCCCAATCCTTTCGGACTAGCAAAGGTCGATACGCAGTATTTT	CASSSPNPFGLAKVDTQYF
NA	NA	TRBV5-6	TRBJ2-2	TGTGCCAGCAGCTTGTCCGACAGTGGGGAGGAGCTGTTTTTT	CASSLSDSGEELFF
NA	NA	TRBV4-3	TRBJ2-2	TGCGCCAGCAGCCAAGACGGGGGGCCCGTCGGTGTCGGGGAGCTGTTTTTT	CASSQDGGPVGVGELFF
NA	few	TRBV6-1	TRBJ2-6	TGTGCCATCGAGGAGGATGGGGCCAACGTCCTGACTTTC	CAIEEDGANVLTF
NA	few	TRBV5-4	TRBJ2-3	TGTGCCAGCAGCTTCTTTGAAAGGGGAGATACGCAGTATTTT	CASSFFERGDTQYF
TRBD1	few	TRBV7-9	TRBJ1-4	TGTGCCAGCAGCTGGACAGGTTCTAATGAAAAACTGTTTTTT	CASSWTGSNEKLFF
NA	NA	TRBV7-9	TRBJ1-1	TGTGCCAGCAGCTCCAGGATGAACACTGAAGCTTTCTTT	CASSSRMNTEAFF
TRBD1	few	TRBV7-9	TRBJ1-2	TGTGCCAGCAGCTTACACCTGGGACAGGGACATGGCTACACCTTC	CASSLHLGQGHGYTF
TRBD2	NA	TRBV28	TRBJ2-1	TGTGCCAGCACAAACCCCAGCGGGGGTGCCAATGAGCAGTTCTTC	CASTNPSGGANEQFF
TRBD1	NA	TRBV7-8	TRBJ1-5	TGTGCCAGCAGCACTTACAGGGGAGGCAATCAGCCCCAGCATTTT	CASSTYRGGNQPQHF
TRBD1	NA	TRBV11-2	TRBJ2-5	TGTGCCAGCAGCTTACGTACAGGGGGACGGGGCAGGTTTGAGACCCAGTACTTC	CASSLRTGGRGRFETQYF
NA	NA	TRBV2	TRBJ2-7	TGTGCCAGCAGTCGTCGTGGCCAGGGGATTTCCTACGAGCAGTACTTC	CASSRRGQGISYEQYF
NA	NA	TRBV7-2	TRBJ2-6	TGTGCCAGCAGCCATCCGCTAGGGGGGGCCAGCGTCCTGACTTTC	CASSHPLGGASVLTF
NA	NA	TRBV13	TRBJ2-7	TGTGCCAGCAGCTTAGAGGGTAAGGGAGCATCCTACGAGCAGTACTTC	CASSLEGKGASYEQYF